A selection of T cell receptor beta chains follows, all from one sample in a study of blood T cell repertoires in COVID-19. Data came from immunoSEQ multiplex PCR; TCRdb stores just in-frame clones and leaves some out. The table has over 150,000 clones, over 75% seen once. The material sequenced was PBMCs or T cells enriched from blood (not recorded which). The receptors here all came from a woman in her forties or fifties who had recovered from COVID-19. Each CDR3 is given with its conserved first and last residue. D genes are given only for firm matches. Some rows have no size entry. The others give once, few or many, or a class for an expanded clone.

TGCGCCAGCAGTCTACACCTAGGTCAGGGATCGGGCAATCAGCCCCAGCATTTT | CASSLHLGQGSGNQPQHF | 18 | TRBJ1-5 | TRBV10-2 | - | -
TGTGCCAGCGCCGCCAGGGGAGCCCAGTACTTC | CASAARGAQYF | 11 | TRBJ2-5 | TRBV27 | - | -
TGTGCCAGTAGTATAGATCGAAGACAGTCTTATAGCAATCAGCCCCAGCATTTT | CASSIDRRQSYSNQPQHF | 18 | TRBJ1-5 | TRBV19 | - | -
TGTGCCAGCAGCCCTTTCTCTCAGGGCACTGAAGCTTTCTTT | CASSPFSQGTEAFF | 14 | TRBJ1-1 | TRBV5-4 | - | -
TGTGCCTGGAGTGCGACAGGGGGCACTGAAGCTTTCTTT | CAWSATGGTEAFF | 13 | TRBJ1-1 | TRBV30 | - | TRBD1
TGTGCCAGCAGTCGAAAACAGGGGGGGGACTATGGCTACACCTTC | CASSRKQGGDYGYTF | 15 | TRBJ1-2 | TRBV6-5 | - | TRBD1
TGTGCCAGCAGCTTACCGGGACAGCAGGATCAAGAGACCCAGTACTTC | CASSLPGQQDQETQYF | 16 | TRBJ2-5 | TRBV5-4 | - | TRBD1
TGTGCCAGCGGGGGGGGACAGGGTTGGGACGAGCAGTACTTC | CASGGGQGWDEQYF | 14 | TRBJ2-7 | TRBV28 | - | TRBD1
TGCGCCAGCAGTACCAGGGTTACTAATGAAAAACTGTTTTTT | CASSTRVTNEKLFF | 14 | TRBJ1-4 | TRBV4-1 | - | -
TGCGCCAGCAGCCTTGTGACAGGGACAAGCCACGAGCAGTACTTC | CASSLVTGTSHEQYF | 15 | TRBJ2-7 | TRBV5-1 | - | TRBD1
TGTGCCAACACAGCGACAGGGGGACGCAATCAGCCCCAGCATTTT | CANTATGGRNQPQHF | 15 | TRBJ1-5 | TRBV6-4 | - | TRBD1
TGTGCCAGCAGCCAAGATCTGGTTGGCCCTACAGCGGACTACGAGCAGTACTTC | CASSQDLVGPTADYEQYF | 18 | TRBJ2-7 | TRBV14 | - | -
TGTGCCAGCAGCTTCACAGGGACCTATGGCTACACCTTC | CASSFTGTYGYTF | 13 | TRBJ1-2 | TRBV7-2 | - | -
TGTGCCAGCAGTTACTCGCCAGGGGGCGACGAGCAGTACTTC | CASSYSPGGDEQYF | 14 | TRBJ2-7 | TRBV6-5 | once | TRBD1
TGTGCCAGCAGCCTCTCCGGGACAGGGCCCCCAAAAGCTTTCTTT | CASSLSGTGPPKAFF | 15 | TRBJ1-1 | TRBV9 | few | TRBD1
TGTGCCAGCAGCTCTCGGCCGGGACAGAACACTGAAGCTTTCTTT | CASSSRPGQNTEAFF | 15 | TRBJ1-1 | TRBV7-9 | - | -
TGCGCCAGCAGCTTGGCGACAGGGGCGTCTAACTATGGCTACACCTTC | CASSLATGASNYGYTF | 16 | TRBJ1-2 | TRBV5-1 | - | TRBD1
TGTGCAAGTCGCTCGGGGGGACCAACCTTTGGCTACACCTTC | CASRSGGPTFGYTF | 14 | TRBJ1-2 | TRBV12-2 | once | -
TGTGCCAGCAGCTTCCTAGCGGGAGGGAGCACAGATACGCAGTATTTT | CASSFLAGGSTDTQYF | 16 | TRBJ2-3 | TRBV5-5 | - | TRBD2
TGTGCCAGCAGTGAAACAGGCACAGATACGCAGTATTTT | CASSETGTDTQYF | 13 | TRBJ2-3 | TRBV6-4 | - | -
TGTGCCAGCAGTGATCCGGGACAGACAGACACTGAAGCTTTCTTT | CASSDPGQTDTEAFF | 15 | TRBJ1-1 | TRBV25-1 | few | TRBD1
TGTGCCAGTAGTGACGGGATGGTCTACAATGAGCAGTTCTTC | CASSDGMVYNEQFF | 14 | TRBJ2-1 | TRBV19 | - | -
TGCAGTACGGGACAGCAGAACTATGGCTACACCTTC | CSTGQQNYGYTF | 12 | TRBJ1-2 | TRBV29-1 | - | TRBD1
TGTGCCACCAGCTCCAGGGCGGCCTACGAGCAGTACTTC | CATSSRAAYEQYF | 13 | TRBJ2-7 | TRBV15 | - | -
TGTGCCAGCAGCACCGGGACAGGGGAGTACGAGCAGTACTTC | CASSTGTGEYEQYF | 14 | TRBJ2-7 | TRBV5-6 | - | TRBD1
TGTGCCAGCAGTTTAGGACTAGCGGCTACAGATACGCAGTATTTT | CASSLGLAATDTQYF | 15 | TRBJ2-3 | TRBV27 | - | TRBD2